One and the same sample provided the 30 T cell receptor beta chains below, sequenced in a study of cytomegalovirus exposure and HLA in healthy donors. The PCR ran on 60 Vbeta and 13 Jbeta primers. TCRdb's table, derived via immunoSEQ multiplex PCR, lists solely in-frame clones and lacks some. Seen here are about 120,000 clones, about 78% observed once, and the top ten hold 9% to 15%. The sequencing input was PBMCs. The receptors come from a woman in her thirties or forties in good health and CMV-seropositive.

The rearrangement uses TRBV6-1 and TRBJ1-4; D might be TRBD1 (6 bases). The length of the CDR3 is 16 residues. V shed 4 bases and J shed 8 bases, with 20 bases lying between them. Germline V lookup: CDR1 MNHNS, CDR2 SASEGT. DNA of the CDR3: TGTGCCAGCAGTGTCGTTGGAGGACAGTCTGGGGAAAAACTGTTTTTT. Amino acids: CASSVVGGQSGEKLFF.

V is TRBV9 and J is TRBJ2-3; D remains ambiguous. Germline CDR1 SGDLS, CDR2 YYNGEE. This CDR3 contains 16 residues. The V end was cut by 1 base, the J end by 2 bases, with 14 bases between. The CDR3 is CASSVSDTAVTDTQYF. CDR3 nucleotide sequence: TGTGCCAGCAGCGTATCCGACACCGCTGTCACAGATACGCAGTATTTT.

The chain employs TRBV29-1 and TRBJ2-4; D gene unclear. Trimming stripped 4 bases from V and 0 bases from J, with 7 bases between. The CDR3 consists of 13 residues. CDR1 is SQVTM, CDR2 ANQGSEA, per germline. The CDR3 sequence is CSVAGVAKNIQYF. DNA of the CDR3: TGCAGCGTTGCTGGAGTAGCCAAAAACATTCAGTACTTC. Full variable domain (rest looked up from reference TRBV29-1 and TRBJ2-4): SAVISQKPSRDICQRGTSLTIQCQVDSQVTMMFWYRQQPGQSLTLIATANQGSEATYESGFVIDKFPISRPNLTFSTLTVSNMSPEDSSIYLCSVAGVAKNIQYFGAGTRLSVL.

This clone came up once. The chain recombines TRBV19 with TRBJ2-7; possible D gene TRBD1, 7 bases. Germline assignment: CDR1 LNHDA and CDR2 SQIVND (reference sequence). The CDR3 is made up of 13 amino acids. V lost 3 bases and J lost 5, with 11 bases in between. The CDR3 loop reads CASSMTGRNEQYF. CDR3 coding DNA: TGTGCCAGTAGTATGACAGGGAGGAACGAGCAGTACTTC.

The chain couples TRBV5-1 to TRBJ2-3; 11 nucleotides align to TRBD2. The CDR3 has 16 amino acids. Germline V gene sequence: CDR1 SGHRS, CDR2 YFSETQ. The V gene end was trimmed by 2 bases and the J gene end by 3 bases; junction bases not matched to a gene: 5. The CDR3 loop reads CASSFVAGGSTDTQYF. Here the CDR3 DNA reads TGCGCCAGCAGCTTCGTAGCGGGGGGGAGTACAGATACGCAGTATTTT.

The rearrangement joins TRBV18 to TRBJ2-5; perhaps TRBD1 as D (6 bases). The CDR3 sequence is 14 residues long. V was cut by 3 bases and J by 2 bases, with 10 bases left in between. Germline assignment: CDR1 KGHSH and CDR2 LQKENI. The CDR3 region has the DNA TGTGCCAGCTCACCCACGGACAGACAAGAGACCCAGTACTTC. Amino acid sequence: CASSPTDRQETQYF. The full variable domain, with the rest looked up from reference TRBV18 and TRBJ2-5, is NAGVMQNPRHLVRRRGQEARLRCSPMKGHSHVYWYRQLPEEGLKFMVYLQKENIIDESGMPKERFSAEFPKEGPSILRIQQVVRGDSAAYFCASSPTDRQETQYFGPGTRLLVL.

The rearrangement uses TRBV7-9 and TRBJ1-1; D not certain. Germline V lookup: CDR1 SEHNR, CDR2 FQNEAQ (reference sequence). The CDR3 runs 14 residues. V dropped 1 base and J dropped 1 base, with 7 bases sitting between them. The CDR3 region has the DNA TGTGCCAGCAGCTTAGTCGGCGGGAACACTGAAGCTTTCTTT. Protein sequence: CASSLVGGNTEAFF.

The chain carries TRBV5-1 and TRBJ2-1; D possibly corresponds to TRBD1 (6 bases). V lost 4 bases, J lost 4 bases, and 18 bases lay in between. Germline V gene sequence: CDR1 SGHRS, CDR2 YFSETQ. The CDR3 has 16 residues. The chain's CDR3 is CASSLVPGQRYNEQFF. Written as DNA, the CDR3 is TGCGCCAGCAGCCTCGTCCCGGGACAAAGGTACAATGAGCAGTTCTTC.

The sample holds one count of this clone. The rearrangement uses TRBV5-1 and TRBJ2-3; 13 nucleotides line up with TRBD2. The CDR3 consists of 16 residues. The V segment lost 0 bases and the J segment 5 bases; nucleotides outside the gene matches: 3. In germline, CDR1 is SGHRS, CDR2 YFSETQ. The CDR3 loop reads CASSLGLAGGRDTQYF. CDR3 nucleotide sequence: TGCGCCAGCAGCTTGGGACTAGCGGGGGGAAGAGATACGCAGTATTTT.

This clone was detected a few times. The chain recombines TRBV7-2 with TRBJ1-4; 8 bases align to TRBD1. This CDR3 comprises 14 residues. V shed 5 bases, J shed 8 bases, and the junction held 7 bases outside the gene matches. Germline CDR1 SGHTA, CDR2 FQGNSA. This CDR3 is CASSRQGRNEKLFF. CDR3 coding DNA: TGTGCCAGCAGCCGACAGGGGCGGAACGAAAAACTGTTTTTT.

The J gene is TRBJ1-6, the V gene TRBV19, with 8 bases lining up with TRBD1. The germline V gene has CDR1 LNHDA and CDR2 SQIVND (reference sequence). The CDR3 is 16 amino acids. V gave up 1 base and J gave up 10 bases; unmatched junction bases: 9. Written as DNA, the CDR3 is TGTGCCAGTAGTATAGCTGCCGGACAGGGAGGATCACCCCTCCACTTT. Its protein is CASSIAAGQGGSPLHF.

The CDR3 region has the DNA TGTGCCAGCAGCTTAAATAGTGTCAATGAGCAGTTCTTC. Its translation is CASSLNSVNEQFF. The rearrangement joins TRBV7-3 to TRBJ2-1; no clear D gene. The germline V gene encodes CDR1 SGHTA and CDR2 FQGTGA. V was shortened by 1 base and J by 6 bases, with 7 bases between the two germline ends. The CDR3 is 13 amino acids.

This chain joins TRBV11-2 and TRBJ2-6; weak D call: TRBD1 (6 bases). The CDR3 extends over 18 amino acids. The germline V and J ends were trimmed by 3 bases and 0 bases, with 15 bases remaining between them. In germline, CDR1 is SGHAT, CDR2 FQNNGV. The CDR3 DNA sequence: TGTGCCAGCAGCTTGCTGGACAGATCATTCTCTGGGGCCAACGTCCTGACTTTC. It encodes CASSLLDRSFSGANVLTF.

The rearrangement uses TRBV18 and TRBJ2-5; D not certain. Germline CDR1 is KGHSH and CDR2 is LQKENI. The ends were cut back, 3 bases at V and 1 base at J, with 3 bases in the middle. The CDR3 contains 12 residues. The CDR3 loop is CASSPLQETQYF. In DNA, the CDR3 is TGTGCCAGCTCACCCCTCCAAGAGACCCAGTACTTC.

The chain employs TRBV6-5 and TRBJ2-1; 11 bases match TRBD2. CDR1 is MNHEY and CDR2 is SVGAGI in the germline V gene. Trimming took 5 bases from V and 9 from J; bases not matched to a gene: 3. This CDR3 has 13 residues. In DNA, the CDR3 is TGTGCCAGCAGTGAGGGACTAGCGGTTGAGCAGTTCTTC. It translates to CASSEGLAVEQFF.

The CDR3 bases are TGCGCCAGCAGCCAACTACAGGGGTCTGAAAAACTGTTTTTT. It codes for CASSQLQGSEKLFF. The chain employs TRBV4-1 and TRBJ1-4; 7 bases map to TRBD1. Germline V gene data show CDR1 as MGHRA and CDR2 as YSYEKL. V gave up 2 bases and J gave up 7 bases; unmatched junction bases: 4. This CDR3 contains 14 residues.

This chain connects TRBV5-1 to TRBJ1-2, with D possibly matching TRBD1 (6 bases). The V gene's germline CDR1 is SGHRS and CDR2 YFSETQ. The CDR3 covers 14 residues. Trimming cost V 4 bases and J 0 bases, with 10 bases left between them. CDR3 in DNA: TGCGCCAGCAGCAAGGACAGACCTAACTATGGCTACACCTTC. This translates into CASSKDRPNYGYTF.

J is TRBJ2-2 and V is TRBV30, with unresolved D. There are 11 residues in the CDR3. V was shortened by 4 bases and J by 3 bases, with 3 bases between the two germline ends. Germline CDR1 GTSNPN, CDR2 SVGIG (reference sequence). CDR3 DNA: TGTGCCTGGACATACACCGGGGAGCTGTTTTTT. Protein product: CAWTYTGELFF. Full variable domain (outside the CDR3, taken from reference TRBV30 and TRBJ2-2): SQTIHQWPATLVQPVGSPLSLECTVEGTSNPNLYWYRQAAGRGLQLLFYSVGIGQISSEVPQNLSASRPQDRQFILSSKKLLLSDSGFYLCAWTYTGELFFGEGSRLTVL.

V gene TRBV11-2 combines with J gene TRBJ1-6, with 7 bases aligning to TRBD1. V trimming: 0 bases; J trimming: 10 bases; junction bases outside the gene matches: 3. Germline V lookup: CDR1 SGHAT, CDR2 FQNNGV. This CDR3 comprises 14 residues. The CDR3 nucleotides are TGTGCCAGCAGCTTAGAGGCAGGGGGGTCACCCCTCCACTTT. Protein sequence: CASSLEAGGSPLHF. Variable domain in full (rest from reference TRBV11-2 and TRBJ1-6): EAGVAQSPRYKIIEKRQSVAFWCNPISGHATLYWYQQILGQGPKLLIQFQNNGVVDDSQLPKDRFSAERLKGVDSTLKIQPAKLEDSAVYLCASSLEAGGSPLHFGNGTRLTVT.

This chain joins TRBV5-4 and TRBJ1-2; 7 bases match TRBD1. The junction had 7 bases not matched to a gene; V was cut back by 4 bases and J by 4 bases. The V gene's germline CDR1 is SGHNT and CDR2 YYREEE (reference sequence). CDR3 length: 14 residues. CDR3 region: CASSNPQGGYGYTF. The CDR3 DNA follows: TGTGCCAGCAGCAACCCCCAGGGGGGCTATGGCTACACCTTC.

CDR3 region: CASSSPGTGGYEAFF. As DNA, the CDR3 is TGTGCCAGCAGTTCCCCCGGGACAGGGGGTTATGAAGCTTTCTTT. This chain joins TRBV28 and TRBJ1-1, with 11 bases that match TRBD1. The CDR3 is 15 amino acids. Losses at the gene ends were 4 bases for V and 7 bases for J; bases not matched to a gene: 8. CDR1 is MDHEN, CDR2 SYDVKM, per germline.

This clone was observed many times. The chain joins TRBV6-5 to TRBJ1-4; weak D call: TRBD1 (6 bases). This CDR3 is built from 14 residues. CDR1 MNHEY and CDR2 SVGAGI come from the germline V gene. V lost 6 bases to trimming and J lost 6 bases, with 14 bases between them. The CDR3 protein is CASSRGLLYEKLFF. CDR3 nucleotides: TGTGCCAGCAGCAGGGGATTACTTTATGAAAAACTGTTTTTT.

This clone was found a few times. V and J are TRBV1 and TRBJ2-5; TRBD2 is the table's D call, not checked against the DNA. TRBV1 is a documented pseudogene. The CDR3 extends over 14 amino acids. DNA of the CDR3: TGCACCAGCAGCTTACGGGGGGGCCATGAGACCCAGTACTTC. Its protein product is CTSSLRGGHETQYF.

This clone was observed a few times. The chain carries TRBV6-4 and TRBJ2-2, with D possibly being TRBD2 (5 bases). This CDR3 spans 14 amino acids. Germline lookup yields CDR1 MRHNA and CDR2 SNTAGT. V shed 4 bases and J shed 0 bases, with 6 bases lying between them. In nucleotides, the CDR3 is TGTGCCAGCAGTGTACTAGCGAACACCGGGGAGCTGTTTTTT. Residues: CASSVLANTGELFF.

V gene TRBV6-5 combines with J gene TRBJ2-5; D unresolved. The V end was cut by 4 bases, the J end by 5 bases, with 11 bases between. The V gene's germline CDR1 is MNHEY and CDR2 SVGAGI. There are 13 residues in the CDR3. For the CDR3, the DNA is TGTGCCAGCAGTTCTAGGCCTGGGGAGACCCAGTACTTC. It is translated as CASSSRPGETQYF.

V is TRBV27 and J is TRBJ2-6; weak D call: TRBD1 (6 bases). V lost 6 bases and J lost 2, with 14 bases in between. Germline V gene sequence: CDR1 MNHEY, CDR2 SMNVEV (reference sequence). This CDR3 comprises 16 residues. The CDR3 bases are TGTGCCAGCAGGAACCACAGGGTTCCTGGGGCCAACGTCCTGACTTTC. This encodes CASRNHRVPGANVLTF.

This sequence joins TRBV9 and TRBJ1-2, with 8 nucleotides matching TRBD1. The CDR3 is made up of 14 amino acids. Unmatched junction bases numbered 10, after V lost 4 bases and J lost 8 bases. Germline-derived CDR1 and CDR2 are SGDLS and YYNGEE. The CDR3 nucleotides are TGTGCCAGCAGCACCCGGGGACAGGCCAGGGGCTACACCTTC. Residues: CASSTRGQARGYTF.

The V gene is TRBV10-3, the J gene TRBJ2-7, with 7 bases matching TRBD1. CDR3 length equals 14 residues. The germline CDR1 and CDR2 sequences are ENHRY and SYGVKD. Trimming took 6 bases from V and 0 from J; bases not matched to a gene: 5. The CDR3 sequence: CAISEGQTSYEQYF. Written as DNA, the CDR3 is TGTGCCATCAGCGAGGGACAGACCTCCTACGAGCAGTACTTC.

This sequence joins TRBV6-5 and TRBJ1-1, with D unresolved. V shed 8 bases and J shed 0 bases, with 10 bases lying between them. There are 13 residues in the CDR3. CDR1 is MNHEY and CDR2 is SVGAGI in the germline V gene. The CDR3 protein is CASRESMNTEAFF. CDR3 bases: TGTGCCAGCCGGGAGAGCATGAACACTGAAGCTTTCTTT.

The V and J genes are TRBV5-4 and TRBJ2-5, with D possibly matching TRBD2 (5 bases). V was pared by 1 base and J by 3 bases, with 7 bases between. CDR1 and CDR2 from the germline V gene are SGHNT and YYREEE (reference sequence). This CDR3 region has 13 residues. CDR3 sequence: CASSLKEEETQYF. The CDR3 nucleotides are TGTGCCAGCAGCTTGAAGGAGGAAGAGACCCAGTACTTC.